This TCR beta chain was sequenced for a study of blood T cell repertoires in COVID-19. The overall study: Samples taken during acute and convalescent COVID-19 were collected in the United States, Italy and Spain.

In the authors' workflow: Amplification of reference gene primers was used by the study to estimate nucleated cell counts. Only in-frame clones appear in the TCRdb table, and some are missing; sequencing was by immunoSEQ multiplex PCR. V, J and clone size were drawn from that table, and D and trimming were deduced from the DNA. Here the sample spans about 220,000 clones, under 90% being singletons. During the 2 weeks before they entered the study, exposed participants had met someone with a PCR-confirmed or clinician-diagnosed COVID-19 case. Trimming removed 6 bases from V and 2 bases from J, with 13 bases in between. Per the germline V gene, CDR1 is SNHLY and CDR2 is FYNNEI. This CDR3 comprises 14 residues.

This rearrangement joins TRBV2 to TRBJ1-1; a possible D gene is TRBD1 (5 bases). The receptor was derived from a woman aged 40 to 50 who had been exposed to COVID-19. The sequencing sample was made of PBMCs or T cells enriched from blood (not recorded which). The CDR3 DNA sequence: TGTGCCAGCAGGGCAGGGTCACCAAACACTGAAGCTTTCTTT. It specifies CASRAGSPNTEAFF.